This passage covers 30 T cell receptor beta chains from one sample sequenced in a study of T cell repertoires in cytomegalovirus infection (dated by TCRdb to about 2019). The treatment or condition label corresponds to: in vitro stimulation with specific CMV peptide epitopes to enrich CMV-specific T cells. Sequencing was performed on an Illumina HiSeq 1500. TCRdb trimmed the raw reads at Q25, called clones with MiXCR and kept productive beta chains. One record per CDR3 amino acid sequence lists the most common genes and DNA. The sample includes about 280,000 distinct CDR3 sequences, with less than 25% observed a single time. Under 25% of the sample belongs to the ten largest clones. These receptors have no known antigen. Source: cultured PBMCs, taken from culture after CMV antigen stimulation. These receptors all stem from a human donor in good health (CMV status not recorded). Some clones in this sample may be carry-over from other donors' samples.

This clonotype was picked up a small number of times. The V gene is TRBV7-8, the J gene TRBJ1-2; a possible D gene is TRBD1 (5 bases). The CDR3 extends over 13 amino acids. Per the germline V gene, CDR1 is SGHVS and CDR2 is FQNEAQ. V was cut by 5 bases and J by 6 bases, with 13 bases left in between. CDR3 sequence (DNA): TGTGCCAGCAGCCAGAGGGGTCGGAATGGCTACACCTTC. It codes for CASSQRGRNGYTF.

The CDR3, as DNA: TGTGCCAGCAGGAAGGCTCCGCCAGAGACCCAGTACTTC. The encoded protein is CASRKAPPETQYF. The gene calls are TRBV6-5 and TRBJ2-5, with D hard to call. Germline loops: CDR1 MNHEY, CDR2 SVGAGI. V was cut by 6 bases and J by 4 bases, with 12 bases left in between. This CDR3 has 13 amino acids.

This clonotype was seen only a few times. The V gene is TRBV7-3, the J gene TRBJ2-7; D not resolved. There are 15 residues in the CDR3. Germline CDR1 reads SGHTA; CDR2 reads FQGTGA. The germline V and J ends were trimmed by 4 bases and 2 bases, with 15 bases remaining between them. Here the CDR3 DNA reads TGTGCCAGCAGCTCCGGAGTAGGCTACCCCTACGAGCAGTACTTC. Protein product: CASSSGVGYPYEQYF.

This clonotype was recorded many times. The chain uses TRBV11-3 and TRBJ2-1, with TRBD2 matching 10 bases. Trimming cost V 5 bases and J 9 bases; bases outside gene matches: 10. The CDR3 is made up of 15 amino acids. CDR1 is SGHNT, CDR2 YENEEA, per germline. The CDR3 here is CASSPGASGSGEQFF. CDR3 bases: TGTGCCAGCAGCCCCGGGGCTAGCGGGAGCGGTGAGCAGTTCTTC.

J is TRBJ1-6 and V is TRBV10-3; tentatively, D is TRBD1 (5 bases). The CDR3 contains 13 residues. V lost 3 bases, J lost 12 bases, and 12 bases lay in between. The V gene's germline CDR1 is ENHRY and CDR2 SYGVKD. The CDR3 reads CAISEAGFVPLHF. The CDR3 region has the DNA TGTGCCATCAGTGAAGCAGGGTTCGTACCCCTCCACTTT.

This clonotype was counted ten times or more. The CDR3 loop reads CSATRDSSSYNEQFF. The CDR3 coding sequence is TGCAGTGCCACACGGGACTCGAGCTCCTACAATGAGCAGTTCTTC. This sequence joins TRBV20-1 and TRBJ2-1; tentative D call: TRBD2 (6 bases). The CDR3 spans 15 residues. V was shortened by 6 bases and J by 0 bases, with 15 bases between the two germline ends. Germline V gene lookup returns CDR1 DFQATT and CDR2 SNEGSKA (reference sequence).

This clonotype was detected a few times. J is TRBJ2-1 and V is TRBV6-5; 8 positions match TRBD2. Per the germline V gene, CDR1 is MNHEY and CDR2 is SVGAGI. V shed 6 bases and J 9 bases; nucleotides not matched to a gene: 13. This CDR3 is built from 15 residues. CDR3 protein: CASSQSGSSFAEQFF. CDR3 in DNA: TGTGCCAGCAGCCAAAGCGGGAGCTCGTTTGCTGAGCAGTTCTTC.

V is TRBV4-1 and J is TRBJ1-3; D unclear. This CDR3 comprises 17 residues. Trimming left V 0 bases short and J 0 bases short, with 12 bases between. Looked up from germline, CDR1 is MGHRA and CDR2 is YSYEKL. CDR3 in amino acids: CASSQDPAGHSGNTIYF. The CDR3 DNA reads as TGCGCCAGCAGCCAAGATCCGGCAGGTCACTCTGGAAACACCATATATTTT.

This clonotype appeared a few times. The chain has TRBV12-5 and TRBJ1-1; TRBD1 matches at 10 bases. The junction had 6 bases not matched to a gene; V was cut back by 3 bases and J by 5 bases. This CDR3 region has 15 residues. The V gene's germline CDR1 is LGHNT and CDR2 FRNRAP. The chain's CDR3 is CASGFRQGASTEAFF. In DNA form, the CDR3 reads TGTGCTAGTGGTTTCAGACAGGGGGCGTCGACTGAAGCTTTCTTT.

The chain joins TRBV7-8 to TRBJ1-3; D remains unclear. There are 13 residues in the CDR3. V was cut by 4 bases and J by 4 bases, with 8 bases left in between. Germline values: CDR1 SGHVS, CDR2 FQNEAQ. The CDR3 reads CASSSTQGNTIYF. DNA of the CDR3: TGTGCCAGCAGCTCGACTCAGGGAAACACCATATATTTT.

This chain joins TRBV11-2 and TRBJ2-1, with D possibly matching TRBD1 (6 bases). This CDR3 is 13 amino acids long. V was clipped by 5 bases and J by 8 bases, with 13 bases between them. The V gene's germline CDR1 is SGHAT and CDR2 FQNNGV. The CDR3 reads CASSPRPGDEQFF. CDR3 sequence (DNA): TGTGCCAGCAGCCCCCGGCCAGGGGATGAGCAGTTCTTC. The full variable domain, its missing parts supplied by reference TRBV11-2 and TRBJ2-1, is EAGVAQSPRYKIIEKRQSVAFWCNPISGHATLYWYQQILGQGPKLLIQFQNNGVVDDSQLPKDRFSAERLKGVDSTLKIQPAKLEDSAVYLCASSPRPGDEQFFGPGTRLTVL.

This clonotype showed up many times. The chain combines TRBV19 with TRBJ1-4; D might be TRBD1 (5 bases). Looked up from germline, CDR1 is LNHDA and CDR2 is SQIVND (reference sequence). The CDR3 has 15 amino acids. The V gene lost 5 bases and the J gene lost 0 bases, with 10 bases spanning the gap. CDR3 DNA: TGTGCCAGTAGTGCAGGGACTGCAACTAATGAAAAACTGTTTTTT. Its translation is CASSAGTATNEKLFF.

The chain uses TRBV19 and TRBJ2-1; 9 bases line up with TRBD2. This CDR3 comprises 16 residues. Unmatched junction bases numbered 5, after V lost 4 bases and J lost 1 base. Germline V lookup: CDR1 LNHDA, CDR2 SQIVND (reference sequence). This chain's CDR3 is CASSTSLAGSYNEQFF. In DNA form, the CDR3 reads TGTGCCAGTAGTACGAGCCTAGCGGGGTCCTACAATGAGCAGTTCTTC.

The chain recombines TRBV4-1 with TRBJ2-1, with TRBD2 matching over 8 bases. The CDR3 totals 15 residues. The germline CDR1 and CDR2 sequences are MGHRA and YSYEKL. Germline trimming cut 1 base from V and 9 bases from J; bases unmatched to any gene: 8. CDR3 sequence (DNA): TGCGCCAGCAGCCAAGTTACTAGCGGTTCACTTGAGCAGTTCTTC. Its translation is CASSQVTSGSLEQFF.

This clonotype was found many times. V gene TRBV7-9 combines with J gene TRBJ2-1; D is undetermined. Trimming removed 5 bases from V and 6 bases from J, with 23 bases in between. The V gene's germline CDR1 is SEHNR and CDR2 FQNEAQ (reference sequence). This CDR3 region has 17 residues. CDR3 protein: CASSTAVGPDLFNEQFF. CDR3 sequence (DNA): TGTGCCAGCAGCACCGCCGTAGGACCAGACCTCTTCAATGAGCAGTTCTTC.

This clonotype was detected a few times. Here the CDR3 reads CASHNVFRGVPNQPQHF. The CDR3 coding sequence is TGTGCCAGCCACAACGTCTTTAGAGGAGTCCCCAATCAGCCCCAGCATTTT. The chain carries TRBV25-1 and TRBJ1-5; D unresolved. CDR3 size: 17 residues. V shed 8 bases and J shed 3 bases, with 23 bases lying between them. Germline-derived CDR1 and CDR2 are MGHDK and SYGVNS.

V gene TRBV6-2 or TRBV6-3 combines with J gene TRBJ2-3, with 8 bases matching TRBD2. Germline V gene sequence: CDR1 MNHEY, CDR2 SVGEGT. Trimming took 6 bases from V and 11 from J; bases not matched to a gene: 13. The CDR3 runs 14 residues. CDR3 residues: CASSPGTSTLVQYF. CDR3 DNA sequence: TGTGCCAGCAGCCCCGGGACTAGTACCCTGGTGCAGTATTTT.

This clonotype was observed a few times. The chain is built from TRBV7-2 and TRBJ2-3; D gene unclear. The germline V and J ends were trimmed by 0 bases and 14 bases, with 15 bases remaining between them. The CDR3 loop spans 13 amino acids. CDR1 is SGHTA, CDR2 FQGNSA, per germline. The CDR3 protein is CASSLARADPGYF. The CDR3 DNA reads as TGTGCCAGCAGCTTAGCACGGGCCGACCCTGGGTATTTT.

The rearrangement joins TRBV7-2 to TRBJ2-1, with unresolved D. Germline loops: CDR1 SGHTA, CDR2 FQGNSA. With 0 bases removed from V and 7 bases from J, the gap between germline ends came to 16 bases. CDR3 length: 16 amino acids. CDR3 coding DNA: TGTGCCAGCAGCTTAGCCCCGGTCCTCTCAACGAATGAGCAGTTCTTC. Encoded protein: CASSLAPVLSTNEQFF.

This clonotype was picked up a small number of times. The chain recombines TRBV11-2 with TRBJ2-7; TRBD1 aligns across 7 bases. Germline-derived CDR1 and CDR2 are SGHAT and FQNNGV. Trimming cost V 5 bases and J 4 bases; bases outside gene matches: 5. The CDR3 runs 13 residues. The CDR3 reads CASSRGQAYEQYV. CDR3 DNA sequence: TGTGCCAGCAGCCGCGGACAGGCGTACGAGCAGTACGTC.

This clonotype was counted many times. The chain couples TRBV7-2 to TRBJ2-1; TRBD2 is a possible D gene (5 bases). This CDR3 has 17 residues. Germline CDR1 and CDR2: SGHTA and FQGNSA. The V end was cut by 5 bases, the J end by 9 bases, with 26 bases between. Here the CDR3 DNA reads TGTGCCAGCAGCGCCATAGCGTCCGGTGCCCGAGCTGGTGAGCAGTTCTTC. This sequence encodes CASSAIASGARAGEQFF.

The V call is TRBV24-1, the J call TRBJ2-1; 7 nucleotides agree with TRBD2. Germline V CDR1 and CDR2: KGHDR, SFDVKD. V lost 3 bases and J lost 4; bases outside the gene matches: 5. This CDR3 spans 15 amino acids. CDR3 DNA: TGTGCCACCAGTGATGGGGGGGACGCGTACAATGAGCAGTTCTTC. The encoded protein is CATSDGGDAYNEQFF.

J is TRBJ2-1 and V is TRBV28; TRBD2 matches 10 bases. The length of the CDR3 is 16 residues. CDR1 is MDHEN and CDR2 is SYDVKM in the germline V gene. V lost 5 bases and J lost 4; bases outside the gene matches: 8. The CDR3 loop is CASSHWGLASYNEQFF. The CDR3 DNA is TGTGCCAGCAGTCATTGGGGACTAGCGAGTTACAATGAGCAGTTCTTC.

This clonotype was counted a few times. This rearrangement joins TRBV4-1 to TRBJ1-5; D may be TRBD1 (5 bases). The germline V gene encodes CDR1 MGHRA and CDR2 YSYEKL. V lost 0 bases and J lost 2, with 11 bases in between. The CDR3 spans 16 residues. The CDR3 region is CASSQDRDDRNQPQHF. The CDR3 DNA is TGCGCCAGCAGCCAAGATAGGGACGACCGCAATCAGCCCCAGCATTTT.

At least ten counts were recorded for this clonotype. J is TRBJ1-1 and V is TRBV7-8; D remains ambiguous. The CDR3 spans 16 residues. Germline V lookup: CDR1 SGHVS, CDR2 FQNEAQ. V was pared by 0 bases and J by 0 bases, with 11 bases between. The CDR3 DNA reads as TGTGCCAGCAGCTTAGCGAAGAGGGAGCTGAACACTGAAGCTTTCTTT. It is translated as CASSLAKRELNTEAFF.

This clonotype was picked up many times. This chain joins TRBV4-1 and TRBJ1-1; 8 bases line up with TRBD1. Germline CDR1 reads MGHRA; CDR2 reads YSYEKL. V lost 3 bases, J lost 1 base, and 4 bases stayed unmatched. This CDR3 is built from 15 residues. DNA for the CDR3: TGCGCCAGCAGCCACAGGACAGGGAGGAACACTGAAGCTTTCTTT. It specifies CASSHRTGRNTEAFF.

This clonotype was counted a few times. The chain is built from TRBV6-6 and TRBJ2-4; D might be TRBD2 (5 bases). This CDR3 spans 17 amino acids. Germline V gives CDR1 MNHNY, CDR2 SVGAGI (reference sequence). Trimming left V 2 bases short and J 7 bases short, with 21 bases between. The CDR3 is CASSYGSLTGGGNIQYF. The CDR3 DNA sequence: TGTGCCAGCAGTTACGGATCTCTTACGGGCGGCGGGAACATTCAGTACTTC.

This clonotype showed up just a few times. This chain connects TRBV10-3 to TRBJ2-5, with D hard to call. The CDR3 has 14 amino acids. Trimming took 2 bases from V and 0 from J, leaving 7 bases between them. Germline V CDR1 and CDR2: ENHRY, SYGVKD. The CDR3 region is CAISEVENQETQYF. CDR3 sequence (DNA): TGTGCCATCAGTGAGGTGGAGAACCAAGAGACCCAGTACTTC.

This clonotype was detected a few times. This chain connects TRBV12-3 or TRBV12-4 to TRBJ1-5, with D tentatively TRBD1 (6 bases). Trimming stripped 7 bases from V and 3 bases from J, with 19 bases between. The CDR3 has 16 residues. Here the CDR3 reads CASKTGSVFVNQPQHF. Here the CDR3 DNA reads TGTGCCAGCAAGACAGGTAGCGTTTTTGTCAATCAGCCCCAGCATTTT.

The chain combines TRBV28 with TRBJ2-1; 10 nucleotides line up with TRBD1. J gave up 5 bases and V 5 bases, and 6 bases lay outside the gene matches. Germline CDR1 reads MDHEN; CDR2 reads SYDVKM. The CDR3 runs to 15 residues. The CDR3 reads CASSGSGTGDNEQFF. For the CDR3, the DNA is TGTGCCAGCAGTGGTTCCGGGACAGGGGACAATGAGCAGTTCTTC.